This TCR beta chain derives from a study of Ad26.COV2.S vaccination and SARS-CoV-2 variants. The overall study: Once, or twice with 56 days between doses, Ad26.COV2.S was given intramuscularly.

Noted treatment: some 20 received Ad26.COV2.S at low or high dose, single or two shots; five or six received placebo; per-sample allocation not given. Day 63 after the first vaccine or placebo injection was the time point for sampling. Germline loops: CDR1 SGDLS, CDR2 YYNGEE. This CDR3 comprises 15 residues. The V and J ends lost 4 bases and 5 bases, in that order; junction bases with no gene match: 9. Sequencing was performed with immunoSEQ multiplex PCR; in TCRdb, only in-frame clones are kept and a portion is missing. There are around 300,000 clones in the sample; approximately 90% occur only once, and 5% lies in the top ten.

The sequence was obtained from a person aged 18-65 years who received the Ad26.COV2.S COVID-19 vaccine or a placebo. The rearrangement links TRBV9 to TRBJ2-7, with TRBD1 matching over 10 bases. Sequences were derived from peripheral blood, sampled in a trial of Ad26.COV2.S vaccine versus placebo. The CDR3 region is CASSPGTGVVHEQYF. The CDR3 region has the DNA TGTGCCAGCAGCCCTGGGACAGGGGTGGTCCACGAGCAGTACTTC.